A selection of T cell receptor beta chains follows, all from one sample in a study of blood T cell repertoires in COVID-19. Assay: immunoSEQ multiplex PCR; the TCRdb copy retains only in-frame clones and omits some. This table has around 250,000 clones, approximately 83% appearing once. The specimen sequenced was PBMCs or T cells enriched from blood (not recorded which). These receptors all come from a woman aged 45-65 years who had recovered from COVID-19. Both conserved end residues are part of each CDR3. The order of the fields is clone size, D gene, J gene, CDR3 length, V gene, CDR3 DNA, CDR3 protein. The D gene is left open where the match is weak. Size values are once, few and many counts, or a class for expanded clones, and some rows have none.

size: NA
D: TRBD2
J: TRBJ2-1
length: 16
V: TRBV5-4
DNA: TGTGCCAGCAGTCCCCGAAGCGGGAGGGCCGGGAATGAGCAGTTCTTC
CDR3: CASSPRSGRAGNEQFF

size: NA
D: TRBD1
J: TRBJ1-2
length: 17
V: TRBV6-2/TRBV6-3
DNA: TGTGCCAGCAGTCCGTCGAGCCGGGACAGGGGACCCTATGGCTACACCTTC
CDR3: CASSPSSRDRGPYGYTF

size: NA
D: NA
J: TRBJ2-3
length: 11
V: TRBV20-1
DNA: TGCAGTGCAGCACTCCCAGATACGCAGTATTTT
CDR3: CSAALPDTQYF

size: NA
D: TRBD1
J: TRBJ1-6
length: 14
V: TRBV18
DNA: TGTGCCAGCTCACCTCCGGCCGACAGGGAAGCGCTCCACTTT
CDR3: CASSPPADREALHF

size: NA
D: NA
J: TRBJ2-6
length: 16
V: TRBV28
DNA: TGTGCCAGCAGTTTATGGAGCTACTCTGGGGCCAACGTCCTGACTTTC
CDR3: CASSLWSYSGANVLTF

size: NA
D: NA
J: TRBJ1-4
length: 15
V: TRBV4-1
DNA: TGCGCCAGCAGCTTACCGGGACACCTAAATGAAAAACTGTTTTTT
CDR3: CASSLPGHLNEKLFF

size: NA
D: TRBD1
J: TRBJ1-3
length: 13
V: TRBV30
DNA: TGTGCCTGGAGCAGGGGGCCTGGAAACACCATATATTTT
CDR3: CAWSRGPGNTIYF

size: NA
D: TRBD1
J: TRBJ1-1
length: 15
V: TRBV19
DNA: TGTGCCAGTAGTACCCTACAGGGGGCATGGACTGAAGCTTTCTTT
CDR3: CASSTLQGAWTEAFF

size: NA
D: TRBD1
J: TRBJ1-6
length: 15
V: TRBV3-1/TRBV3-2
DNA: TGTGCCAGCAGCCAAGATGACAGGGGAGGTTCACCCCTCCACTTT
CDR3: CASSQDDRGGSPLHF

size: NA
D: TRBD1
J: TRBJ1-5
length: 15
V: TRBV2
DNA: TGTGCCAGCAGTAACCGGGACAGGGGGCGTCAGCCCCAGCATTTT
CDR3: CASSNRDRGRQPQHF

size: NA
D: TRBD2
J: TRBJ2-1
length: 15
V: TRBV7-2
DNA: TGTGCCAGCAGCTTAAGGTGGGAGGGCCGCGATGAGCAGTTCTTC
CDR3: CASSLRWEGRDEQFF

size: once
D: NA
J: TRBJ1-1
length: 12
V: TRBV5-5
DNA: TGTGCCAGCAGCTTACGACAGTCTGAAGCTTTCTTT
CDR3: CASSLRQSEAFF

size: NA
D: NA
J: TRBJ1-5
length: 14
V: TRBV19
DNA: TGTGCCAGTAGTATAGCTGGGCGCAATCAGCCCCAGCATTTT
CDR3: CASSIAGRNQPQHF

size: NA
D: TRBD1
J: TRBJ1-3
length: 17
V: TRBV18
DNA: TGTGCCAGCTCACCACTCGTTCCTGGACAGGGAACGAACACCATATATTTT
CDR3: CASSPLVPGQGTNTIYF

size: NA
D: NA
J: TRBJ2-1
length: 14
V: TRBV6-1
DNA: TGTGCCAGCAGTGAGAGGTCGTCCTACAATGAGCAGTTCTTC
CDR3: CASSERSSYNEQFF

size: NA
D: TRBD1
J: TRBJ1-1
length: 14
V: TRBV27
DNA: TGTGCCAGCCGAGGACAGGGTGGGAAAACTGAAGCTTTCTTT
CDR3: CASRGQGGKTEAFF

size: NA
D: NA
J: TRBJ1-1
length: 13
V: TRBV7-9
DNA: TGTGCCAGCAGCACCGGACTCTTAACTGAAGCTTTCTTT
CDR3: CASSTGLLTEAFF

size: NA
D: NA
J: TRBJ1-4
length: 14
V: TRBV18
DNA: TGTGCCAGCTCACCAGACGGGGGTAATGAAAAACTGTTTTTT
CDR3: CASSPDGGNEKLFF

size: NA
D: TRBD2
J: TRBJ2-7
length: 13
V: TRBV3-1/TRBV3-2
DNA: TGTGCCAGCAGCCCCGGGAGGTCTCACGAGCAGTACTTC
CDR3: CASSPGRSHEQYF

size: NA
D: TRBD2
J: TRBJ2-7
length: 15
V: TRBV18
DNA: TGTGCCAGCTCACCGACTAGCGGCCTCTCCTACGAGCAGTACTTC
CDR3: CASSPTSGLSYEQYF

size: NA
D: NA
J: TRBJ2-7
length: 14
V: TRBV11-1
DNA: TGTGCCAGCAGCTTAGCGCGGCCGCGCTACGAGCAGTACTTC
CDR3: CASSLARPRYEQYF

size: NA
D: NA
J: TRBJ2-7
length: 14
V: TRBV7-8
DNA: TGTGCCAGCAGCTTAACCCAGGGCCCCTACGAGCAGTACTTC
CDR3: CASSLTQGPYEQYF

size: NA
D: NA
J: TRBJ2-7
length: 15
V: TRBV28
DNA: TGTGCCAGCAGCCAGGGGGGCGGGACCCACTACGAGCAGTACTTC
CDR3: CASSQGGGTHYEQYF

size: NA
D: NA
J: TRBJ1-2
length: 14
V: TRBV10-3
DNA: TGTGCCATCAGTGAGGCACTGGGGGCGTTAGGCTACACCTTC
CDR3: CAISEALGALGYTF

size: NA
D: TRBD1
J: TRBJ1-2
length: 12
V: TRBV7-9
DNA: TGTGCCAGCAGCTTTGGGGACAGCGGTTTTATCTTC
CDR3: CASSFGDSGFIF

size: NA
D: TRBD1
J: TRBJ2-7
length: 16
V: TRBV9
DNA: TGTGCCAGCAGCGTAGGAACAGGGGCCATCTCCTACGAGCAGTACTTC
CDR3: CASSVGTGAISYEQYF

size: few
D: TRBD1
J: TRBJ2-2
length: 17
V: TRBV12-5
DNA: TGTGCTAGTGGTTTGGTAATGACAGGGGGGAACACCGGGGAGCTGTTTTTT
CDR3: CASGLVMTGGNTGELFF

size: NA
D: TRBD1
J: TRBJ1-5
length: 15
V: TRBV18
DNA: TGTGCCAGCTCACCCGGGACAGGGGGCAATCAGCCCCAGCATTTT
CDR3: CASSPGTGGNQPQHF

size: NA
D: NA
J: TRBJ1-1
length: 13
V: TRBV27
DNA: TGTGCCAGCAGTTTAAACGGGGTCCCTGAAGCTTTCTTT
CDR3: CASSLNGVPEAFF

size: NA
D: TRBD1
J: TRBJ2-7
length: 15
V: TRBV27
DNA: TGTGCCAGCAGGCTAACCGGGACAGTGTATTACGAGCAGTACTTC
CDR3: CASRLTGTVYYEQYF

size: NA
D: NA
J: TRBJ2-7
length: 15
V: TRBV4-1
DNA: TGCGCCAGCAGCCGGGAAAGGGGGGGGACCTACGAGCAGTACTTC
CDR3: CASSRERGGTYEQYF

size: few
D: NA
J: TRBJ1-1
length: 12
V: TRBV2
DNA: TGTACAACTTCGACAGGGAACACTGAAGCTTTCTTT
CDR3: CTTSTGNTEAFF

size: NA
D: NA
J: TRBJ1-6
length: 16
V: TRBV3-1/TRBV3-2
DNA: TGTGCCAGCAGCCAAGACCAGCAGGGTCGGCTTTCACCCCTCCACTTT
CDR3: CASSQDQQGRLSPLHF

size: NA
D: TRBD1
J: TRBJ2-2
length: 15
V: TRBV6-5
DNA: TGTGCCAGCAGACCGACAGGGGTGGACACCGGGGAGCTGTTTTTT
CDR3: CASRPTGVDTGELFF

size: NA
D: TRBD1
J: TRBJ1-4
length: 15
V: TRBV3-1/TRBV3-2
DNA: TGTGCCAGCAGCCTCGGGACAGGGGTTGGTGAAAAACTGTTTTTT
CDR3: CASSLGTGVGEKLFF

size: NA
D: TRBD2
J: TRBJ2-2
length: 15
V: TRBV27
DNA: TGTGCCAGCAGAGCGGGACGTTTGAACACCGGGGAGCTGTTTTTT
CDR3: CASRAGRLNTGELFF

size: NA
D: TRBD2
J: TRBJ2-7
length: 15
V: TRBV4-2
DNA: TGTGCCAGCACCGAATTAAAGCGGGAATCTGACGAGCAGTACTTC
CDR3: CASTELKRESDEQYF

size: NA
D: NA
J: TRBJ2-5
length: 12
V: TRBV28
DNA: TGTGCCAGCCGGGACTTCAAAGAGACCCAGTACTTC
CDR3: CASRDFKETQYF

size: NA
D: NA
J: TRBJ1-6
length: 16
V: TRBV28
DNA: TGTGCCAGCAGGACCCTTCTGGCGGCCTTTAATTCACCCCTCCACTTT
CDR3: CASRTLLAAFNSPLHF

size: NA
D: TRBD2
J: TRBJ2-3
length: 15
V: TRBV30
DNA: TGTGCCTGGAGGAGACTAGCGGGGCTCACAGATACGCAGTATTTT
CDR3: CAWRRLAGLTDTQYF

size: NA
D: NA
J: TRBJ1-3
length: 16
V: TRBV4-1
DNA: TGCGCCAGCAGCCAAGATGACACAAGAAGGGGAAACACCATATATTTT
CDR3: CASSQDDTRRGNTIYF

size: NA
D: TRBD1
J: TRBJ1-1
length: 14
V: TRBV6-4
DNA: TGTGCCAGCAGTGATTTGGGCCAGGGGGCGCGGGCTTTCTTT
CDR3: CASSDLGQGARAFF

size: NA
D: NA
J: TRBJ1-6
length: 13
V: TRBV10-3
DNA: TGTGCCATCAGGCGGCAGGGAAGTTCACCCCTCCACTTT
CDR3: CAIRRQGSSPLHF

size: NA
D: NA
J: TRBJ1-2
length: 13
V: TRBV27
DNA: TGTGCCAGCGCGGAAAACTATAACTATGGCTACACCTTC
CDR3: CASAENYNYGYTF

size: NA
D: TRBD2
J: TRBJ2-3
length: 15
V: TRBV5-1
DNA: TGCGCCAGCAGCTTGGTGGCGGCGGGAGGAGATACGCAGTATTTT
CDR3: CASSLVAAGGDTQYF

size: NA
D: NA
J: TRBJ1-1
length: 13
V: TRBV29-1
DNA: TGCAGCGTTGTCGACAGGCAGAACACTGAAGCTTTCTTT
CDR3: CSVVDRQNTEAFF

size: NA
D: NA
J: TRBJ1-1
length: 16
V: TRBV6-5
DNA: TGTGCCAGCAGTTACTCCACAGGGATTACTAGGACTGAAGCTTTCTTT
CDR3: CASSYSTGITRTEAFF

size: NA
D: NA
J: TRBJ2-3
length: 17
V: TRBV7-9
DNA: TGTGCCAGCAGCTTAGGGGACTTTTTTTCCCCCACAGATACGCAGTATTTT
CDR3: CASSLGDFFSPTDTQYF

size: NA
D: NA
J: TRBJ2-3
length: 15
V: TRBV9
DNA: TGTGCCAGCAGCCGCAGACCCCTAGCGACAGATACGCAGTATTTT
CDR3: CASSRRPLATDTQYF

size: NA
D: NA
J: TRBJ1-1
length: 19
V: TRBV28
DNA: TGTGCCAGCAGTTTCTCCGTTCGGGACTGGGGCAGCCCTTACACTGAAGCTTTCTTT
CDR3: CASSFSVRDWGSPYTEAFF

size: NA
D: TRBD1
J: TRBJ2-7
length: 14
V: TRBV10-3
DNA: TGTGCCATCACCCCGACAGGGGAGACTTACGAGCAGTACTTC
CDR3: CAITPTGETYEQYF

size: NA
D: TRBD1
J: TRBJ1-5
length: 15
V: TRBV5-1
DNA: TGCGCCAGCAGCTTGGGACAGGGACTCAATCAGCCCCAGCATTTT
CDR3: CASSLGQGLNQPQHF

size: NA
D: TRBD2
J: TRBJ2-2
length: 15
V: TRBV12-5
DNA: TGTGCTAGTGGTACGACTAGCGGGAGGGCCGGGGAGCTGTTTTTT
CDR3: CASGTTSGRAGELFF

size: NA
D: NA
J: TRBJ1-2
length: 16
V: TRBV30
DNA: TGTGCCTGGAGTGTAAGGGGAGCGGGGGAACGATATGGCTACACCTTC
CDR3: CAWSVRGAGERYGYTF

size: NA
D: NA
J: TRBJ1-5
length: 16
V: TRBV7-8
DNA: TGTGCCAGCAGCTTAGGGACAGCCCATAGCAATCAGCCCCAGCATTTT
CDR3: CASSLGTAHSNQPQHF